The clone carrying this T cell receptor beta chain has only a few counts. The antigen remains unidentified. This record comes from a study of beta chain features in type 1 diabetes. Study-level background: Patients and healthy donors were similar in age, gender and cell yields. Findings and caveats of the study: Shorter templates might be favored by PCR, and equally so in patients and in controls. Within each of all four CD4+ subsets, Type 1 diabetes patients had TCRB CDR3s that were moderately but significantly shorter.

Every bit of the isolated RNA underwent reverse transcription, so sequencing read expressed TCRB transcripts. Clones were read by immunoSEQ multiplex PCR, and TCRdb kept only the in-frame ones, dropping some. This sample carries more than 250,000 clones, over 12% of them seen once, and the ten largest clones take roughly 0.015%. Blood was collected once per donor into heparin, averaging approximately 0.11 L. The sample was naive CD4+ T cells from blood. The sequence was collected from a man younger than 30 with type 1 diabetes.

The DNA for the CDR3 is TGTGCCAGCAGCTTAGCGGGGACAAGTAATTCACCCCTCCACTTT. Protein product: CASSLAGTSNSPLHF. The chain joins TRBV7-2 to TRBJ1-6; D is perhaps TRBD1 (6 bases). V was cut by 0 bases and J by 6 bases, with 9 bases left in between. The CDR3 runs to 15 residues. Per germline, CDR1 SGHTA and CDR2 FQGNSA.